The 4 T cell receptor beta chains in this list originate from one sample, sequenced in a study of cytomegalovirus exposure and HLA in healthy donors. Researchers ran the PCR with 60 Vbeta and 13 Jbeta primers. TCRdb keeps only in-frame clones here, not all; method: immunoSEQ multiplex PCR. The sample lists approximately 110,000 clones, about four fifths occurring once. The sample taken for sequencing was PBMCs. All receptors come from a woman in her twenties or thirties in good health and CMV-seronegative.

The chain joins TRBV9 to TRBJ1-2; D perhaps matches TRBD1 (6 bases). V was shortened by 3 bases and J by 3 bases, with 18 bases between the two germline ends. CDR1 is SGDLS and CDR2 is YYNGEE in the germline V gene. The CDR3 totals 16 residues. In nucleotides, the CDR3 is TGTGCCAGCAGCGGAGACAGGCCCAGGGATTACTATGGCTACACCTTC. Translation: CASSGDRPRDYYGYTF.

The V gene is TRBV19, the J gene TRBJ2-3, with 14 bases matching TRBD2. The germline CDR1 and CDR2 sequences are LNHDA and SQIVND (reference sequence). After removal of 5 bases from V and 4 bases from J, the junction contained 5 bases not matched to a gene. CDR3 length: 16 amino acids. The CDR3 DNA reads TGTGCCAGTAGTTCCGGGACTAGCGGGAGTTCAGATACGCAGTATTTT. This sequence encodes CASSSGTSGSSDTQYF.

V usage is TRBV2 and J usage is TRBJ1-1, with D unresolved. V dropped 7 bases and J dropped 1 base, with 10 bases sitting between them. Germline V gives CDR1 SNHLY, CDR2 FYNNEI. The CDR3 extends over 13 amino acids. The CDR3 loop reads CASNDGPNTEAFF. The DNA of the CDR3 is TGTGCCAGCAACGATGGGCCGAACACTGAAGCTTTCTTT.

V gene TRBV2 combines with J gene TRBJ2-7; TRBD2 matches at 9 bases. The CDR3 loop spans 15 amino acids. The V gene's germline CDR1 is SNHLY and CDR2 FYNNEI. V shed 4 bases, J shed 0 bases, and the junction held 4 bases outside the gene matches. The CDR3, as DNA: TGTGCCAGCAGTGTCAGCGGGAGGCCCTCCTACGAGCAGTACTTC. It codes for CASSVSGRPSYEQYF.